This paragraph reports one TCR beta chain. There are 18 residues in the CDR3. This sample is drawn from a study of T-cell reconstitution after alpha-beta-depleted transplantation in children. Preparation of the TCRbeta library used unique molecular identifiers. TCRdb used MiXCR to reprocess the PCR reads, holding one entry per CDR3 protein. The sample yields almost 400,000 distinct CDR3 sequences, roughly 22% seen once. Sequencing used PBMCs from the stem cell graft donor, obtained from the stem cell graft. The TCR sequence derives from a human donor who donated a stem cell graft to a child with acute myeloid leukemia. V and J are TRBV21-1 and TRBJ2-7; the D call TRBD2 from the table was never checked on the DNA. TRBV21-1 represents a pseudogene. CDR3 nucleotides: TGTGCCAGCAGCAAAGAAGGGGTAGGGAGGCTTCCGACCTACGAGCAGTACTTC. Its translation is CASSKEGVGRLPTYEQYF.